This TCR beta chain was sequenced in a study of T cells after yellow fever vaccination. Via MiXCR, TCRdb re-called the 5' RACE reads, giving one row per CDR3 protein. The sample holds approximately 330,000 distinct CDR3 sequences, over 3.5% seen once. Between the trimmed V and J ends, which lost 4 bases and 6 bases, there was a span of 18 bases. The germline V gene has CDR1 SGHVS and CDR2 FNYEAQ. The CDR3 has 15 residues. The specimen was PBMCs, collected 5 days after the yellow fever booster vaccination. The clonotype was recovered from a man aged 18 to 29 who received the YFV17D yellow fever vaccine. This chain links TRBV7-6 with TRBJ2-5, with D perhaps matching TRBD1 (7 bases). This CDR3 is CASSYGGGVQQTQYF. The DNA of the CDR3 is TGTGCCAGCAGCTACGGAGGGGGCGTTCAGCAGACCCAGTACTTC.